These 3 T cell receptor beta chains were sequenced from one sample in a study of T-cell reconstitution after alpha-beta-depleted transplantation in children. The authors prepared the TCRbeta library with unique molecular identifiers. TCRdb redid the calling of the PCR reads with MiXCR, one entry per CDR3 protein. The sample records around 420,000 distinct CDR3 sequences, 15% to 20% being singletons. The sample was PBMCs, mostly from graft donor cells, taken 360 days after TCRalphabeta/CD19-depleted stem cell transplant. The receptors come from a boy under two years old who had a stem cell transplant for Wiskott-Aldrich syndrome, so the T cells may come from the graft donor.

This clonotype was counted a few times. The chain is built from TRBV24-1 and TRBJ2-5; perhaps TRBD1 as D (6 bases). Germline-derived CDR1 and CDR2 are KGHDR and SFDVKD. The CDR3 has 15 amino acids. V was trimmed by 2 bases and J by 5 bases, leaving 14 bases between them. CDR3 in amino acids: CATSDWVQGSETQYF. The CDR3 DNA sequence: TGTGCCACCAGTGATTGGGTACAGGGAAGCGAGACCCAGTACTTC.

The rearrangement joins TRBV4-1 to TRBJ2-7; D unresolved. The CDR3 contains 15 residues. Germline CDR1 reads MGHRA; CDR2 reads YSYEKL. V was clipped by 2 bases and J by 1 base, with 12 bases between them. The CDR3 DNA sequence: TGCGCCAGCAGCCAAATTCAGGTCAAGTCCTACGAGCAGTACTTC. This encodes CASSQIQVKSYEQYF.

This clonotype was observed a few times. One end of the junction fails to match germline, which may point to a read error. The chain links TRBV12-3 or TRBV12-4 to TRBJ2-3; no clear D gene. CDR3 length: 8 residues. The CDR3 DNA sequence: TGTGCCAGCACCCCCCAGGAGTTT. Its protein is CASTPQEF.